The entry that follows covers one T cell receptor (beta chain) sequence. Its antigen is undetermined. The data were taken from a study of ipilimumab plus nivolumab after autologous stem cell transplantation. Study outcomes and limitations: Per the authors, repertoire, Treg and microbiota data justify further study.

TCRdb keeps only in-frame clones here, not all; method: immunoSEQ multiplex PCR. The profile shows approximately 18,000 clones, about 81% of them singletons. Trimming cost V 6 bases and J 0 bases, with 8 bases left between them. This CDR3 has 14 amino acids. Germline values: CDR1 MNHNY, CDR2 SVGAGI (reference sequence). Checkpoint therapy with ipilimumab 1 mg/kg began 14 to 28 days after transplant. The input for sequencing was PBMCs, taken in a trial of ipilimumab plus nivolumab as post-transplant consolidation. This clonotype was obtained from a male donor with diffuse large B-cell lymphoma. The chain combines TRBV6-6 with TRBJ1-4; D not certain. CDR3 protein: CASRPFATNEKLFF. CDR3 nucleotide sequence: TGTGCCAGCAGACCATTTGCAACTAATGAAAAACTGTTTTTT.